This TCR beta chain emerged from a study of blood T cell repertoires in COVID-19. Turning to the study itself: Whether acute or convalescent, the COVID-19 samples came from the United States, Italy and Spain.

Per the study methods: Cell counts per sample came from amplifying reference gene primers. The method was immunoSEQ multiplex PCR; TCRdb's version includes in-frame clones alone and lacks a portion of them. That table is the source of V, J and clone size, and D and trimming were worked out from the DNA. The sample comprises about 190,000 clones, 87% of which are singletons, and 20% to 25% rests with the top ten. Germline V lookup: CDR1 SGHVS, CDR2 FNYEAQ. V gave up 3 bases and J gave up 3 bases; unmatched junction bases: 8. The CDR3 contains 16 residues. Sequenced sample: peripheral blood. The TCR was taken from a man aged 55-75 years with active or convalescent COVID-19. V is TRBV7-6 and J is TRBJ2-3, with 8 positions matching TRBD2. CDR3 sequence: CASSLVAGGITDTQYF. The CDR3, as DNA: TGTGCCAGCAGCTTGGTCGCGGGGGGTATAACAGATACGCAGTATTTT.